This T cell receptor (beta chain) emerged from a study of blood T cell repertoires in COVID-19. TCRdb's table, derived via immunoSEQ multiplex PCR, lists solely in-frame clones and lacks some. The table records about 320,000 clones, roughly 85% of them present only once. The germline V gene has CDR1 SGHVS and CDR2 FNYEAQ. The ends lost 4 bases at V and 5 bases at J; junction bases unmatched: 7. The CDR3 loop spans 15 amino acids. The receptor's source is a woman in her 30s who had been exposed to COVID-19. Material for sequencing was PBMCs or T cells enriched from blood (not recorded which). The V call is TRBV7-6, the J call TRBJ2-1; TRBD1 matches at 8 bases. CDR3 sequence (DNA): TGTGCCAGCAGCTCTATGGACAGGGACAACAATGAGCAGTTCTTC. This gives the protein CASSSMDRDNNEQFF.